Listed below are T cell receptor beta chains from one sample, sequenced in a study of blood T cell repertoires in COVID-19. TCRdb's table, derived via immunoSEQ multiplex PCR, lists solely in-frame clones and lacks some. The table lists 200,000 to 250,000 clones, 75% to 90% of them singletons. The material sequenced was peripheral blood. The receptor set was obtained from a man in his 60s who had recovered from COVID-19. Both conserved end residues are part of each CDR3. D genes are given only for firm matches. Some rows mark clone size as missing; the rest say once, few, many or name a class of expanded clone.

v_gene	abundance	d_gene	j_gene	CDR3aa	CDR3nt
TRBV12-3/TRBV12-4	.	.	TRBJ2-5	CVSSYGAKETQYF	TGTGTCAGCAGTTATGGGGCCAAAGAGACCCAGTACTTC
TRBV19	.	TRBD1	TRBJ2-4	CASSSGQGTGAKNIQYF	TGTGCCAGTAGTAGTGGACAGGGGACAGGGGCCAAAAACATTCAGTACTTC
TRBV11-2	.	TRBD2	TRBJ2-2	CASSLEGGRGTGELFF	TGTGCCAGCAGCTTAGAGGGCGGGAGGGGCACCGGGGAGCTGTTTTTT
TRBV2	.	TRBD2	TRBJ2-3	CASSGLLAGGPDTQYF	TGTGCCAGCAGTGGCCTCCTAGCGGGGGGGCCAGATACGCAGTATTTT
TRBV7-3	.	.	TRBJ2-1	CASSPRIQVFNEQFF	TGTGCCAGCAGCCCCAGAATCCAGGTTTTTAATGAGCAGTTCTTC
TRBV18	.	.	TRBJ1-6	CASSSGEASPLHF	TGTGCCAGCTCGTCAGGGGAAGCTTCACCCCTCCACTTT
TRBV9	.	TRBD1	TRBJ1-4	CASSVGDSQRANEKLFF	TGTGCCAGCAGCGTAGGGGACAGTCAGAGGGCTAATGAAAAACTGTTTTTT
TRBV5-1	once	.	TRBJ2-5	CASSFAMIGGQETQYF	TGCGCCAGCAGCTTTGCGATGATAGGGGGCCAAGAGACCCAGTACTTC
TRBV10-3	.	.	TRBJ1-3	CAIREDSSGNTIYF	TGTGCCATCCGGGAGGACAGCTCTGGAAACACCATATATTTT
TRBV5-1	once	TRBD1	TRBJ1-5	CASSLDRGSNQPQHF	TGCGCCAGCAGCTTGGACAGGGGGTCAAATCAGCCCCAGCATTTT
TRBV11-2	.	TRBD1	TRBJ2-2	CASSPQRTGNTGELFF	TGTGCCAGCAGCCCACAAAGGACAGGGAACACCGGGGAGCTGTTTTTT
TRBV28	.	.	TRBJ2-5	CASTPLGVETQYF	TGTGCCAGCACTCCCTTAGGGGTAGAGACCCAGTACTTC
TRBV19	.	.	TRBJ1-5	CASSLRGGRAAAEFWPQHF	TGTGCCAGTAGCCTCAGGGGAGGGAGAGCCGCGGCGGAGTTTTGGCCCCAGCATTTT
TRBV6-2/TRBV6-3	.	TRBD2	TRBJ2-1	CASSSERGGYNEQFF	TGTGCCAGCAGTTCGGAGCGGGGGGGCTACAATGAGCAGTTCTTC
TRBV6-5	few	.	TRBJ1-5	CASSSGLGQPQHF	TGTGCCAGCAGTTCTGGGCTCGGTCAGCCCCAGCATTTT
TRBV9	once	TRBD1	TRBJ1-1	CASSLSGTGRTEAFF	TGTGCCAGCAGCCTCTCCGGGACAGGACGGACTGAAGCTTTCTTT
TRBV4-2	.	.	TRBJ1-2	CASSHSTGAYYGYTF	TGTGCCAGCAGCCATTCGACAGGTGCCTACTATGGCTACACCTTC
TRBV9	few	.	TRBJ1-4	CASSVSQGPFEKLFF	TGTGCCAGCAGCGTAAGCCAGGGGCCGTTCGAGAAACTGTTTTTT
TRBV10-3	.	.	TRBJ1-3	CAISAPRTAGNTIYF	TGTGCCATCAGTGCCCCCCGCACAGCTGGAAACACCATATATTTT
TRBV28	.	.	TRBJ2-5	CASSTWTGAQYF	TGTGCCAGCAGTACCTGGACGGGGGCCCAGTACTTC
TRBV3-1/TRBV3-2	.	TRBD2	TRBJ2-3	CASSPYSGSGGDRTQYF	TGTGCCAGCAGCCCGTACTCGGGTAGCGGGGGGGATCGTACGCAGTATTTT
TRBV19	.	.	TRBJ1-3	CASNRGAGNTIYF	TGTGCCAGTAATCGGGGAGCAGGAAACACCATATATTTT
TRBV5-4	.	TRBD1	TRBJ1-2	CASSSYRGDYGYTF	TGTGCCAGCAGCTCCTACAGGGGTGACTATGGCTACACCTTC
TRBV28	.	.	TRBJ1-6	CASNLGGGFNSPLHF	TGTGCCAGCAACCTCGGGGGAGGCTTTAATTCACCCCTCCACTTT
TRBV20-1	.	TRBD2	TRBJ2-7	CSASGSGTSYEQYF	TGCAGTGCTAGTGGTAGCGGGACCTCCTACGAGCAGTACTTC
TRBV7-2	.	.	TRBJ1-5	CASSLDPGIKPQHF	TGTGCCAGCAGCTTAGACCCGGGAATCAAGCCCCAGCATTTT
TRBV7-7	once	TRBD1	TRBJ1-1	CASSPYRGGTEAFF	TGTGCTAGCAGCCCCTACAGGGGGGGGACTGAAGCTTTCTTT
TRBV6-2/TRBV6-3	.	.	TRBJ1-1	CASSGGGPNTEAFF	TGTGCCAGCAGTGGGGGGGGCCCGAACACTGAAGCTTTCTTT
TRBV5-1	.	.	TRBJ2-5	CASSLVGGAETQYF	TGCGCCAGCAGCTTGGTAGGCGGGGCGGAGACCCAGTACTTC
TRBV10-3	.	TRBD2	TRBJ2-3	CAIRFGTSGADTQYF	TGTGCCATCCGTTTCGGGACTAGCGGCGCAGATACGCAGTATTTT
TRBV6-5	.	TRBD2	TRBJ2-1	CASTYGLVAYNEQFF	TGTGCCAGCACCTACGGACTAGTGGCCTACAATGAGCAGTTCTTC
TRBV21-1	.	.	TRBJ1-2	CASSPRDSNYGYTF	TGTGCCAGCAGCCCCCGGGACAGTAACTATGGCTACACCTTC
TRBV7-2	.	.	TRBJ2-7	CASSPDPGAYEQYF	TGTGCCAGCAGCCCCGATCCGGGGGCCTACGAGCAGTACTTC
TRBV11-2	.	.	TRBJ2-2	CASSSLGGGGGTGELFF	TGTGCCAGCAGCTCCCTAGGGGGGGGCGGGGGCACCGGGGAGCTGTTTTTT
TRBV18	.	.	TRBJ2-5	CASRYGRGQQETQYF	TGTGCCAGCCGTTATGGGCGGGGACAGCAAGAGACCCAGTACTTC
TRBV6-6	.	.	TRBJ1-2	CASSSLRTANYGYTF	TGTGCCAGCAGTTCCCTTCGGACAGCTAACTATGGCTACACCTTC
TRBV30	.	.	TRBJ1-1	CAWHTGIEAFF	TGTGCCTGGCACACAGGGATTGAAGCTTTCTTT
TRBV19	.	TRBD1	TRBJ1-2	CASSPNDRVGGYTF	TGTGCCAGTAGTCCAAATGACAGGGTTGGCGGCTACACCTTC
TRBV18	once	TRBD2	TRBJ2-1	CASSPGTSGLYEQFF	TGTGCCAGCTCACCCGGGACTAGCGGGTTGTATGAGCAGTTCTTC
TRBV3-1/TRBV3-2	.	.	TRBJ2-1	CASSPGGKYNEQFF	TGTGCCAGCAGCCCAGGGGGGAAATACAATGAGCAGTTCTTC
TRBV5-6	.	.	TRBJ2-7	CASSLVAGTYEQYF	TGTGCCAGCAGCTTGGTTGCCGGTACCTACGAGCAGTACTTC
TRBV7-9	.	TRBD1	TRBJ1-2	CASSRINRGHTF	TGTGCCAGCAGCCGGATAAACAGGGGGCACACCTTC
TRBV9	.	.	TRBJ2-1	CASSPQLAQVCEQFF	TGTGCCAGCAGCCCCCAACTAGCCCAGGTCTGCGAGCAGTTCTTC
TRBV6-1	once	TRBD1	TRBJ2-1	CASSEAGQGYNEQFF	TGTGCCAGCAGTGAAGCCGGACAGGGGTACAATGAGCAGTTCTTC
TRBV3-1/TRBV3-2	.	TRBD1	TRBJ2-1	CASSPWTGYEQFF	TGTGCCAGCAGCCCATGGACAGGGTATGAGCAGTTCTTC
TRBV30	.	.	TRBJ2-7	CAWDQGSGKQYF	TGTGCCTGGGATCAGGGTTCTGGAAAGCAGTACTTC
TRBV28	.	.	TRBJ1-1	CASNVPGNTEAFF	TGTGCCAGCAACGTTCCGGGGAACACTGAAGCTTTCTTT
TRBV6-6	.	.	TRBJ2-7	CASSYFGTIGEQYF	TGTGCCAGCAGTTACTTCGGGACAATAGGCGAGCAGTACTTC
TRBV7-6	few	.	TRBJ1-5	CASSLHNQPQHF	TGTGCCAGCAGCTTACACAATCAGCCCCAGCATTTT
TRBV6-5	.	TRBD1	TRBJ1-2	CASSLQGAPGYTF	TGTGCCAGCAGTTTACAGGGGGCGCCTGGCTACACCTTC
TRBV6-5	once	.	TRBJ1-2	CASSYSIGGGYTF	TGTGCCAGCAGTTACTCGATTGGGGGCGGCTACACCTTC
TRBV4-1	.	.	TRBJ1-5	CASSQAMGRDSNQPQHF	TGCGCCAGCAGCCAAGCCATGGGCAGGGATAGCAATCAGCCCCAGCATTTT
TRBV5-4	.	.	TRBJ1-6	CASSFPGSPLHF	TGTGCCAGCAGCTTTCCAGGATCACCCCTCCACTTT